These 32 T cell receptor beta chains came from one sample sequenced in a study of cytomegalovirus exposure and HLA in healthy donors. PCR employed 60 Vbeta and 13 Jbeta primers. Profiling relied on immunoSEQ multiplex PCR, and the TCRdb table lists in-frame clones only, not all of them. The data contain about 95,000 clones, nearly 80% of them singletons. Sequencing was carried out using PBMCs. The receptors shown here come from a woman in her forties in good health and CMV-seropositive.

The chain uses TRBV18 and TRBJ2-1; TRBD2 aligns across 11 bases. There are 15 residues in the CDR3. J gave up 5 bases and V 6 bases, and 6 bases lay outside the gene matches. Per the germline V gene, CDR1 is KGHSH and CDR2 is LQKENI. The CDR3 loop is CASSPGTSGNNEQFF. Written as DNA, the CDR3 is TGTGCCAGCTCTCCCGGGACTAGCGGAAACAATGAGCAGTTCTTC.

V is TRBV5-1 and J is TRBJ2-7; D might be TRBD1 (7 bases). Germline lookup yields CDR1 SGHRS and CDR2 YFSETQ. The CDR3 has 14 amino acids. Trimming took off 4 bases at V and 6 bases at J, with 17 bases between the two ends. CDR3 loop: CASSTAGTVGEQYF. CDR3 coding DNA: TGCGCCAGCAGCACTGCGGGGACAGTTGGCGAGCAGTACTTC.

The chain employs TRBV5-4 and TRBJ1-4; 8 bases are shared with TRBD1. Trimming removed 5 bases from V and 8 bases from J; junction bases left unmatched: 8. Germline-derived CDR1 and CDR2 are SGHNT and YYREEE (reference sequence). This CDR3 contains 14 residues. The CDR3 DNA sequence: TGTGCCAGCAGGGTCCAGGGGGCGGGAGAAAAACTGTTTTTT. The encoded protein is CASRVQGAGEKLFF.

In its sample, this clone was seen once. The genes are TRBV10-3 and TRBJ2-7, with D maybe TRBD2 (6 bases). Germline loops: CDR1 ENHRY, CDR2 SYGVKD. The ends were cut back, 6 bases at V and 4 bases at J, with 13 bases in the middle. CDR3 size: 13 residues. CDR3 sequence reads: CAISPRGGYEQYF. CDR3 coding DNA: TGTGCCATCAGCCCGCGGGGCGGGTACGAGCAGTACTTC.

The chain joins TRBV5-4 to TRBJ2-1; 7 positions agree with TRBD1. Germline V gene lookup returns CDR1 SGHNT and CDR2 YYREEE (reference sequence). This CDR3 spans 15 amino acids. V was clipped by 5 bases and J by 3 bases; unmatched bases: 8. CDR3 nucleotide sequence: TGTGCCAGCAGTCAAACAGGGGAACTCTACAATGAGCAGTTCTTC. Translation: CASSQTGELYNEQFF.

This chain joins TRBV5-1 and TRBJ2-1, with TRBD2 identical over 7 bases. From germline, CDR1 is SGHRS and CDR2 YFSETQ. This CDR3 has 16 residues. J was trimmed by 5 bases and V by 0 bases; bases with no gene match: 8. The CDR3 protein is CASSLVGASGNNEQFF. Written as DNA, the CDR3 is TGCGCCAGCAGCTTGGTCGGGGCTAGCGGAAACAATGAGCAGTTCTTC. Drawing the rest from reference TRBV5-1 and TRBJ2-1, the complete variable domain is KAGVTQTPRYLIKTRGQQVTLSCSPISGHRSVSWYQQTPGQGLQFLFEYFSETQRNKGNFPGRFSGRQFSNSRSEMNVSTLELGDSALYLCASSLVGASGNNEQFFGPGTRLTVL.

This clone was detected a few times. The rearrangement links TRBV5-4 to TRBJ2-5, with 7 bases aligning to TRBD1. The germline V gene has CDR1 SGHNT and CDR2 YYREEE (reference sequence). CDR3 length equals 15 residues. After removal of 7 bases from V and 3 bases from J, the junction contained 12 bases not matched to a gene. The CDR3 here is CASFPWDSDKETQYF. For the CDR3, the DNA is TGTGCCAGCTTCCCCTGGGACAGCGATAAAGAGACCCAGTACTTC.

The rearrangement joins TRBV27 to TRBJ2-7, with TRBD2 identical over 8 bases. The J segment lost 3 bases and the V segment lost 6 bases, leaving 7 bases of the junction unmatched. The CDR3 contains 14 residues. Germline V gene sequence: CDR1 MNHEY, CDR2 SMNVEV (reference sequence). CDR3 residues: CASSRSREGYEQYF. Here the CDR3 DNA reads TGTGCCAGCAGCCGGTCCCGGGAGGGCTACGAGCAGTACTTC.

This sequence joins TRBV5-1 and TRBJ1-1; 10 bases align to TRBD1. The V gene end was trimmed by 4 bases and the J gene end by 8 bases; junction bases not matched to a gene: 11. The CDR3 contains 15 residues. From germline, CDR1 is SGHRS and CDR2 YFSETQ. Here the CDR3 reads CASSPRDRGSAEAFF. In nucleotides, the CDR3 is TGCGCCAGCAGCCCCCGGGACAGGGGATCGGCGGAAGCTTTCTTT.

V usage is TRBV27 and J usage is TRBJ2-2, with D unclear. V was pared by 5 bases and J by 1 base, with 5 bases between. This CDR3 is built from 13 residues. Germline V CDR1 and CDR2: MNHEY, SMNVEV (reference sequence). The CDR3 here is CASSPRNTGELFF. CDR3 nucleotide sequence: TGTGCCAGCAGTCCCCGGAACACCGGGGAGCTGTTTTTT.

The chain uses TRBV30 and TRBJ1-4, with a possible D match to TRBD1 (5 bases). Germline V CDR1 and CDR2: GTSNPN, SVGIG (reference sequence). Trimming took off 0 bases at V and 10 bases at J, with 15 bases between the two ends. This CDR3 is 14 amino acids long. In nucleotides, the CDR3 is TGTGCCTGGAGTGTAGTGCCAGGGAAGGGAAAACTGTTTTTT. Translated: CAWSVVPGKGKLFF.

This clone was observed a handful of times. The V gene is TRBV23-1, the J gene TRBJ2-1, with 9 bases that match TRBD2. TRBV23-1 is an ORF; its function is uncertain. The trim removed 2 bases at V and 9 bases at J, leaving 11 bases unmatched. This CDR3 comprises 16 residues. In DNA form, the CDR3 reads TGCGCCAGCAGTCAAAGCCTGGCTAGCGGGGAGAGTGAGCAGTTCTTC. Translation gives CASSQSLASGESEQFF.

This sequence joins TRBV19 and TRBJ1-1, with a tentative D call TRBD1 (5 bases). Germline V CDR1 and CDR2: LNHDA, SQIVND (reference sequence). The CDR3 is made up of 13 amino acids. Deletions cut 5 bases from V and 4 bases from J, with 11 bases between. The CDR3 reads CASSWDSGTEAFF. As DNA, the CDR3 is TGTGCCAGTAGTTGGGACTCTGGCACTGAAGCTTTCTTT.

The CDR3 DNA follows: TGTGCCAGCAGCTTAGGAGGCCTCGGAAATCAGCCCCAGCATTTT. It encodes CASSLGGLGNQPQHF. This chain joins TRBV11-2 and TRBJ1-5; the D is unclear. This CDR3 is built from 15 residues. CDR1 is SGHAT and CDR2 is FQNNGV in the germline V gene. V gave up 1 base and J gave up 4 bases, with 11 bases separating them.

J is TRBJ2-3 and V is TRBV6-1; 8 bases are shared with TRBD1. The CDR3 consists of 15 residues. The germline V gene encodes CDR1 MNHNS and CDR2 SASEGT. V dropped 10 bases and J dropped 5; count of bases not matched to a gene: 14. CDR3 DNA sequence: TGTGCCATTAGAGCCAGTCCCAGGGGGCAAGATACGCAGTATTTT. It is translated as CAIRASPRGQDTQYF.

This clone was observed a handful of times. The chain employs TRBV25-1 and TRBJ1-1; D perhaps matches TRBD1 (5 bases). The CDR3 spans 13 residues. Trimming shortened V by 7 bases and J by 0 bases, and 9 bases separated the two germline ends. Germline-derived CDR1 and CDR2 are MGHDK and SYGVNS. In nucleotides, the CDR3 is TGTGCCAGCACCGGGGGACTGAACACTGAAGCTTTCTTT. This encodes CASTGGLNTEAFF. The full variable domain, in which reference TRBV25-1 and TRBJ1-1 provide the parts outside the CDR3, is EADIYQTPRYLVIGTGKKITLECSQTMGHDKMYWYQQDPGMELHLIHYSYGVNSTEKGDLSSESTVSRIRTEHFPLTLESARPSHTSQYLCASTGGLNTEAFFGQGTRLTVV.

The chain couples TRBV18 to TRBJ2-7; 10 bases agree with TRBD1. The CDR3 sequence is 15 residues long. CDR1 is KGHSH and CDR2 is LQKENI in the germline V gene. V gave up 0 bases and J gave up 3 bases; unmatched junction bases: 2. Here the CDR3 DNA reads TGTGCCAGCTCACCACCGGGACAGGGGAACTACGAGCAGTACTTC. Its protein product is CASSPPGQGNYEQYF.

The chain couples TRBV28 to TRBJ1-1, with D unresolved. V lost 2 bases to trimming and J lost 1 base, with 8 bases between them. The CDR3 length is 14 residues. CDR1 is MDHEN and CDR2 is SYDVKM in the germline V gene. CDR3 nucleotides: TGTGCCAGCAGTTTAACGGTAAGGAACACTGAAGCTTTCTTT. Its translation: CASSLTVRNTEAFF.

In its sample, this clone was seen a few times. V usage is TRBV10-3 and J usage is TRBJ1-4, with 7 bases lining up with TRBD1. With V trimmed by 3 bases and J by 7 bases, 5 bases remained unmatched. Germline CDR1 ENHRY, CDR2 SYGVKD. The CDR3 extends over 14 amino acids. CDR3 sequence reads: CAISDVGGGEKLFF. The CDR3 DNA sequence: TGTGCCATCAGTGATGTAGGGGGCGGTGAAAAACTGTTTTTT.

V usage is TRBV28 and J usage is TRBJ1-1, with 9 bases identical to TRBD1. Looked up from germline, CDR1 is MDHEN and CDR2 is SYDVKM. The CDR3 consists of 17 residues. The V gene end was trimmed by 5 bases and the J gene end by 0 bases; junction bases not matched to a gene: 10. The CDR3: CASSPVQGAAMNTEAFF. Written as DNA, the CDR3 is TGTGCCAGCAGTCCCGTACAGGGGGCGGCGATGAACACTGAAGCTTTCTTT.

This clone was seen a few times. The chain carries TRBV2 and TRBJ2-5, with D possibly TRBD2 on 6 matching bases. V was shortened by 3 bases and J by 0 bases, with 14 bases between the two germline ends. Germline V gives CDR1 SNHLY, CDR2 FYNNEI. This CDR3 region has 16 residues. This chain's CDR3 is CASSDWRGEHQETQYF. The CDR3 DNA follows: TGTGCCAGCAGTGACTGGAGGGGAGAACACCAAGAGACCCAGTACTTC.

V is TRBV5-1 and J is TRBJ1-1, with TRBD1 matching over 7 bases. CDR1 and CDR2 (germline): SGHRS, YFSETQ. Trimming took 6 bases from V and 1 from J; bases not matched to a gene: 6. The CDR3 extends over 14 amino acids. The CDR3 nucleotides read TGCGCCAGCACTTCAACAGGGGAGAACACTGAAGCTTTCTTT. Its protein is CASTSTGENTEAFF.

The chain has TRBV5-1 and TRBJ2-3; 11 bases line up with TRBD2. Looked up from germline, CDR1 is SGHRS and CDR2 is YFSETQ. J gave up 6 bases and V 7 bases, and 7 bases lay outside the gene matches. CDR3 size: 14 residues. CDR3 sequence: CASSSSGRKDTQYF. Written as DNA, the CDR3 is TGCGCCAGCTCCTCTAGCGGGAGGAAGGATACGCAGTATTTT.

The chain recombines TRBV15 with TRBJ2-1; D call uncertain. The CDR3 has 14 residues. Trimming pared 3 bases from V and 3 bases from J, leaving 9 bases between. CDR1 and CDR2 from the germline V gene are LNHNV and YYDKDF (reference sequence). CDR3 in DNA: TGTGCCACCAGCAGGCAGCGAGACTACAATGAGCAGTTCTTC. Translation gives CATSRQRDYNEQFF.

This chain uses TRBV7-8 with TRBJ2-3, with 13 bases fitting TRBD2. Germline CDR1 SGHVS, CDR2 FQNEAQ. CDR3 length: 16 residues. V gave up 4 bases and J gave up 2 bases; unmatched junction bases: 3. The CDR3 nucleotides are TGTGCCAGCAGCTCGGGACTAGCGGGAAACACAGATACGCAGTATTTT. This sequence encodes CASSSGLAGNTDTQYF.

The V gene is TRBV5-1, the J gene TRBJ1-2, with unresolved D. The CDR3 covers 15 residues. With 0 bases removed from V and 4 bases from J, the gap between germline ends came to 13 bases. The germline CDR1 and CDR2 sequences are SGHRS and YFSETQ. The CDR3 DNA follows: TGCGCCAGCAGCTTGGGTTCCTCGGGGAGCTATGGCTACACCTTC. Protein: CASSLGSSGSYGYTF.

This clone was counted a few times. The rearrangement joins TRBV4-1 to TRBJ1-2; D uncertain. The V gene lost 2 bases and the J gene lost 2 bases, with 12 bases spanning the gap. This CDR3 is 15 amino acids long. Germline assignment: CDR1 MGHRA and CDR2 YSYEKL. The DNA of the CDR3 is TGCGCCAGCAGCCAATCCGACGGAGTAAACTATGGCTACACCTTC. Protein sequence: CASSQSDGVNYGYTF.

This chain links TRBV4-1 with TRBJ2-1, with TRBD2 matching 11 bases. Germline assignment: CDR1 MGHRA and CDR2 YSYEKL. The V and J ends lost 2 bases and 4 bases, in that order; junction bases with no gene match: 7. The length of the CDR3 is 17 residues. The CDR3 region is CASSQLDTSGSYNEQFF. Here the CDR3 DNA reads TGCGCCAGCAGCCAACTGGATACTAGCGGGAGTTACAATGAGCAGTTCTTC.

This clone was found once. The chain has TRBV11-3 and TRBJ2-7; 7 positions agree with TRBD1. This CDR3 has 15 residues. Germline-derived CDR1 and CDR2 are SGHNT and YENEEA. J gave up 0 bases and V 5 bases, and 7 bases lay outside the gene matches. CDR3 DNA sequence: TGTGCCAGCAGCATAGGGGGCGGCAGCTCCTACGAGCAGTACTTC. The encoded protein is CASSIGGGSSYEQYF.

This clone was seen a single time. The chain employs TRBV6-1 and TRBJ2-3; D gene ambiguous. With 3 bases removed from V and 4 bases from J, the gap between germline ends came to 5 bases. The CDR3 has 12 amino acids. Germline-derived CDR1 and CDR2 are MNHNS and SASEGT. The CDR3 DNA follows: TGTGCCAGCAGTGAGAGAGCAGATACGCAGTATTTT. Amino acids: CASSERADTQYF.

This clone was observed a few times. The CDR3 DNA sequence: TGTGCCAGTCAAGAGACAGGGGGCGGTGGCTACACCTTC. This translates into CASQETGGGGYTF. V is TRBV19 and J is TRBJ1-2, with TRBD1 identical over 10 bases. Looked up from germline, CDR1 is LNHDA and CDR2 is SQIVND (reference sequence). This CDR3 comprises 13 residues. V lost 8 bases and J lost 7; bases outside the gene matches: 7.

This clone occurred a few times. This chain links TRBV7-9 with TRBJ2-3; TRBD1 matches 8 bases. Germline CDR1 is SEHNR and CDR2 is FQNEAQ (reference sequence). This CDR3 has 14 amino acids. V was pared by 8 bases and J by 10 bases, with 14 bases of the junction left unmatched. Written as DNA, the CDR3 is TGTGCCAGCGGGCAGGGGGCGACAGAGGGGCCGCAGTATTTT. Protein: CASGQGATEGPQYF.